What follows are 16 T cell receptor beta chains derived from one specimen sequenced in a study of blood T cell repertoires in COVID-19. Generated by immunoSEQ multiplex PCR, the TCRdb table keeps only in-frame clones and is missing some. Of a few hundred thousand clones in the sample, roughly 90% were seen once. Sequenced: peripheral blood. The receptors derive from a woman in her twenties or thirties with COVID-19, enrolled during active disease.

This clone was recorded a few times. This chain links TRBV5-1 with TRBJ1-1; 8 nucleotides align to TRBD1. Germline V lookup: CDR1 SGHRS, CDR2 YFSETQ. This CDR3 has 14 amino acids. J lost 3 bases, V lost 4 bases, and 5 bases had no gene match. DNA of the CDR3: TGCGCCAGCAGCGAGGACAGGGAGTACACTGAAGCTTTCTTT. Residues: CASSEDREYTEAFF. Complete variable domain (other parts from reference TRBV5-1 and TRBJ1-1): KAGVTQTPRYLIKTRGQQVTLSCSPISGHRSVSWYQQTPGQGLQFLFEYFSETQRNKGNFPGRFSGRQFSNSRSEMNVSTLELGDSALYLCASSEDREYTEAFFGQGTRLTVV.

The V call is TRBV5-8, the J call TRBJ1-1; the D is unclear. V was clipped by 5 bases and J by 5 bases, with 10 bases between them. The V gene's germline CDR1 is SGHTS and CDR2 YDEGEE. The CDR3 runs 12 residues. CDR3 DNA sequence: TGTGCCAGCAGACTTACCATAACTGAAGCTTTCTTT. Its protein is CASRLTITEAFF.

The CDR3 reads CASSLVRALNTEAFF. The CDR3 DNA is TGTGCCAGCAGCTTAGTTAGAGCTCTTAACACTGAAGCTTTCTTT. This chain links TRBV7-9 with TRBJ1-1; D not resolved. The CDR3 totals 15 residues. Trimming cost V 1 base and J 2 bases, with 11 bases left between them. Germline CDR1 is SEHNR and CDR2 is FQNEAQ (reference sequence).

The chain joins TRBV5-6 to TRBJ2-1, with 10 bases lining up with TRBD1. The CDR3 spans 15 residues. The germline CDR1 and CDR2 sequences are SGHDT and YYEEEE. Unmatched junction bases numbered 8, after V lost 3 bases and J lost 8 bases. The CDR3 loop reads CASSSSGQGYDEQFF. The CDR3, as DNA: TGTGCCAGCAGCTCCTCGGGACAGGGGTATGATGAGCAGTTCTTC.

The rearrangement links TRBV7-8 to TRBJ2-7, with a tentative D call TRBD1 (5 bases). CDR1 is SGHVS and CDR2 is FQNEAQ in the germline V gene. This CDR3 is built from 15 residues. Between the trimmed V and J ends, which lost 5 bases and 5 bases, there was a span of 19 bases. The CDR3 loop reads CASSIRRTPLDEQYF. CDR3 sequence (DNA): TGTGCCAGCAGCATCCGACGGACACCTCTAGACGAGCAGTACTTC.

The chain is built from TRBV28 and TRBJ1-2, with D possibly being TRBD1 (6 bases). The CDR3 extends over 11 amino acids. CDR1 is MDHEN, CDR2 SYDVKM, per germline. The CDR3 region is CATQGPGGYTF. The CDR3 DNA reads TGTGCGACCCAGGGGCCGGGTGGCTACACCTTC.

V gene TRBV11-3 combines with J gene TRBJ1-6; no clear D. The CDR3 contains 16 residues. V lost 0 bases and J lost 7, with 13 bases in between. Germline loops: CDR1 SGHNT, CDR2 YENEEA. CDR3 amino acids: CASSLDPRGRNSPLHF. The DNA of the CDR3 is TGTGCCAGCAGCTTAGACCCACGGGGTAGAAATTCACCCCTCCACTTT.

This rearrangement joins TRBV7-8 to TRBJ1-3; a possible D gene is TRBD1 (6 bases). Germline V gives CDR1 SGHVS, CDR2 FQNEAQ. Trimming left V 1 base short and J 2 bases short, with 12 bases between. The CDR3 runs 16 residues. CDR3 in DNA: TGTGCCAGCAGCTTAGAGGGGGGGAGGACTGGAAACACCATATATTTT. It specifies CASSLEGGRTGNTIYF.

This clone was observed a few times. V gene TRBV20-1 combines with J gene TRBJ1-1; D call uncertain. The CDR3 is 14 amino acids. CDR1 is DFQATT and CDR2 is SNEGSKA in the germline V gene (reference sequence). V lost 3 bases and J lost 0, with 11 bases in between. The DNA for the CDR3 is TGCAGTGCTAGTGAGCAGATAATGAACACTGAAGCTTTCTTT. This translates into CSASEQIMNTEAFF.

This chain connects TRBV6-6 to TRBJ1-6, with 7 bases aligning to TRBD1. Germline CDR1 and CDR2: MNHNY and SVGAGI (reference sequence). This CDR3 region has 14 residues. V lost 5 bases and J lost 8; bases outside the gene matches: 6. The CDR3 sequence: CASSRLDRDSPLHF. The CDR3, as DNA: TGTGCCAGCAGTCGCCTCGACAGGGATTCACCCCTCCACTTT.

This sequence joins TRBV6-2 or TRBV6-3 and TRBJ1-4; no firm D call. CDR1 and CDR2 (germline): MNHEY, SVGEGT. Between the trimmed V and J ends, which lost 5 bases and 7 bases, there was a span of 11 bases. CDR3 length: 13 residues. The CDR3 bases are TGTGCCAGCAGTGTCCGAGGTGGTGAAAAACTGTTTTTT. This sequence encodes CASSVRGGEKLFF.

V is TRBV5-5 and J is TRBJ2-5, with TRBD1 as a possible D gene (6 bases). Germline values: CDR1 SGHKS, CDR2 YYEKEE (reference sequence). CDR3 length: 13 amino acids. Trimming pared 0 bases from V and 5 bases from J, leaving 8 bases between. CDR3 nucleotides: TGTGCCAGCAGCTTGGTGAGGGGGGAGACCCAGTACTTC. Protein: CASSLVRGETQYF.

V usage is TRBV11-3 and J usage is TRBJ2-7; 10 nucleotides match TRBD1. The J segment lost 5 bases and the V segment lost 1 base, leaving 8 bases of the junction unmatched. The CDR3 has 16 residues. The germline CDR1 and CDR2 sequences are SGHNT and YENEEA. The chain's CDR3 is CASSLVRDRGSDEQYV. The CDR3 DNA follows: TGTGCCAGCAGCTTAGTTAGGGACAGGGGATCGGACGAGCAGTACGTC.

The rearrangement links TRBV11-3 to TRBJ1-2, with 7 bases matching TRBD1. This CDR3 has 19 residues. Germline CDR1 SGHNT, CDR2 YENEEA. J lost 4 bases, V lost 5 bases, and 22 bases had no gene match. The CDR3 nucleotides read TGTGCCAGCAGCCAGGAGGCCTCAGGGGGGCTTTACCTCCTCTATGGCTACACCTTC. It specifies CASSQEASGGLYLLYGYTF.

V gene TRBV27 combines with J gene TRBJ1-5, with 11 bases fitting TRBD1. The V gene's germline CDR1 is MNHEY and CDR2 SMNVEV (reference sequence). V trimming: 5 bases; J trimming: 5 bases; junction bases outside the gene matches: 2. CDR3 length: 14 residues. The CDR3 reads CASSPGQGDQPQHF. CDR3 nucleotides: TGTGCCAGCAGTCCGGGACAGGGGGATCAGCCCCAGCATTTT.

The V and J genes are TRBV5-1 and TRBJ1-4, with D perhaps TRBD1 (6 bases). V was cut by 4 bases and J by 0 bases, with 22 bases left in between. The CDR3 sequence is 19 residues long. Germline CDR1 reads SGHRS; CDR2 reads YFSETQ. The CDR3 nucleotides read TGCGCCAGCAGCACCACCGGCTCCGGGACATTTCCAACTAATGAAAAACTGTTTTTT. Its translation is CASSTTGSGTFPTNEKLFF.